Below, 7 T cell receptor beta chains from the same sample are listed, as sequenced in a study of T cells in Graves' hyperthyroidism and ophthalmopathy. Researchers amplified the TCR beta CDR3 regions from RNA transcripts. The TCR CDR3 was amplified in a first-round RT-PCR using the HTBI primer set. TCRdb processed the multiplex PCR reads anew with MiXCR; each CDR3 protein has one entry. The table shows 610,000 or so distinct CDR3 sequences, with roughly 50% occurring only once. The sequenced sample was peripheral blood or thyroid tissue (not recorded which). Receptors originate from a woman between 18 and 29 years old with Graves' hyperthyroidism.

There are many counts of this clonotype. The chain uses TRBV20-1 and TRBJ2-7; tentatively, D is TRBD1 (6 bases). Germline values: CDR1 DFQATT, CDR2 SNEGSKA (reference sequence). V was pared by 2 bases and J by 4 bases, with 12 bases between. The CDR3 is 13 amino acids. CDR3 amino acids: CSARNREQYEQYF. The CDR3 region has the DNA TGCAGTGCTAGAAACAGGGAGCAGTACGAGCAGTACTTC.

This clonotype appeared a few times. The genes are TRBV20-1 and TRBJ2-2, with a tentative D call TRBD1 (5 bases). The germline CDR1 and CDR2 sequences are DFQATT and SNEGSKA (reference sequence). CDR3 length: 13 amino acids. Trimming shortened V by 5 bases and J by 6 bases, and 13 bases separated the two germline ends. CDR3 in amino acids: CSAPSQGSGELFF. The CDR3 nucleotides read TGCAGTGCTCCCAGCCAGGGTTCCGGGGAGCTGTTTTTT.

The J gene is TRBJ2-7, the V gene TRBV7-3, with 8 bases lining up with TRBD1. V lost 2 bases and J lost 6; bases outside the gene matches: 21. Germline V gives CDR1 SGHTA, CDR2 FQGTGA. This CDR3 has 19 amino acids. The CDR3 here is CASSLLANRGSALLSEQYF. For the CDR3, the DNA is TGTGCCAGCAGCTTACTAGCGAACAGGGGGAGTGCTCTATTGTCCGAGCAGTACTTC.

The rearrangement joins TRBV30 to TRBJ2-7; D is unclear. Trimming shortened V by 3 bases and J by 3 bases, and 6 bases separated the two germline ends. Germline V gene lookup returns CDR1 GTSNPN and CDR2 SVGIG (reference sequence). The CDR3 runs to 11 residues. The CDR3 DNA reads as TGTGCCTGGAGCGAGAACTACGAGCAGTACTTC. It codes for CAWSENYEQYF.

This clonotype was observed at least ten times. This chain connects TRBV27 to TRBJ2-2; D not certain. CDR3 size: 14 residues. V lost 5 bases to trimming and J lost 7 bases, with 14 bases between them. Germline CDR1 and CDR2: MNHEY and SMNVEV (reference sequence). The CDR3 reads CASSVERAGGELFF. DNA for the CDR3: TGTGCCAGCAGTGTAGAAAGGGCTGGCGGGGAGCTGTTTTTT.

J is TRBJ1-1 and V is TRBV15; TRBD1 is a possible D gene (6 bases). This CDR3 region has 15 residues. Germline V gives CDR1 LNHNV, CDR2 YYDKDF (reference sequence). The V end was cut by 3 bases, the J end by 4 bases, with 15 bases between. The CDR3 loop reads CATSSGGGGITEAFF. CDR3 coding DNA: TGTGCCACCAGCAGTGGGGGAGGGGGGATCACTGAAGCTTTCTTT.

This sequence joins TRBV29-1 and TRBJ1-1; D not certain. Germline assignment: CDR1 SQVTM and CDR2 ANQGSEA. The CDR3 sequence is 13 residues long. Trimming took 6 bases from V and 6 from J, leaving 17 bases between them. CDR3 protein: CSVASGSVAEAFF. The DNA for the CDR3 is TGCAGCGTAGCAAGCGGGAGTGTGGCTGAAGCTTTCTTT. The entire variable domain, with the rest obtained from reference TRBV29-1 and TRBJ1-1, is as follows: SAVISQKPSRDICQRGTSLTIQCQVDSQVTMMFWYRQQPGQSLTLIATANQGSEATYESGFVIDKFPISRPNLTFSTLTVSNMSPEDSSIYLCSVASGSVAEAFFGQGTRLTVV.